A single sample gave rise to the 9 T cell receptor beta chains below, sequenced in a study of early T cells in non-severe SARS-CoV-2 infection. From the 5' RACE reads, TCRdb called clonotypes with MiXCR, one entry per CDR3 protein. The sample has tens of thousands of distinct CDR3 sequences; roughly 12% are singletons. The sample was whole blood, taken at baseline. Source of these receptors: an adult who was a healthcare worker with PCR-confirmed SARS-CoV-2 infection or an uninfected control (not recorded which).

This clonotype was recorded once. This chain links TRBV2 with TRBJ2-2; the match to TRBD1 covers 7 bases. Germline V gene lookup returns CDR1 SNHLY and CDR2 FYNNEI. Trimming at V came to 5 bases and at J to 0 bases, leaving 6 bases not matched to a gene. The CDR3 covers 16 residues. The CDR3 region is CASSRGQLSNTGELFF. DNA for the CDR3: TGTGCCAGCAGTAGGGGGCAACTCTCGAACACCGGGGAGCTGTTTTTT. The full variable domain, with the rest looked up from reference TRBV2 and TRBJ2-2, is EPEVTQTPSHQVTQMGQEVILRCVPISNHLYFYWYRQILGQKVEFLVSFYNNEISEKSEIFDDQFSVERPDGSNFTLKIRSTKLEDSAMYFCASSRGQLSNTGELFFGEGSRLTVL.

This clonotype was picked up a small number of times. The gene calls are TRBV28 and TRBJ1-5; 7 bases fit TRBD1. V shed 8 bases, J shed 1 base, and the junction held 5 bases outside the gene matches. The V gene's germline CDR1 is MDHEN and CDR2 SYDVKM. The CDR3 is made up of 14 amino acids. The CDR3 reads CASALTGSNQPQHF. The CDR3 coding sequence is TGTGCCAGCGCTCTGACAGGGAGCAATCAGCCCCAGCATTTT.

This chain connects TRBV29-1 to TRBJ1-2; 7 bases map to TRBD1. Germline values: CDR1 SQVTM, CDR2 ANQGSEA. The J segment lost 4 bases and the V segment lost 7 bases, leaving 12 bases of the junction unmatched. The CDR3 sequence is 14 residues long. The CDR3 is CSATLQGLLYGYTF. Written as DNA, the CDR3 is TGCAGCGCCACCCTACAGGGGTTGCTCTATGGCTACACCTTC.

This clonotype was found a few times. The genes are TRBV7-2 and TRBJ2-1; the D call may be TRBD1 or TRBD2 (6 bases each). V dropped 1 base and J dropped 0 bases, with 10 bases sitting between them. In germline, CDR1 is SGHTA, CDR2 FQGNSA. This CDR3 spans 16 amino acids. The CDR3 DNA sequence: TGTGCCAGCAGCTTAGGAGGGGGGATCTCCTACAATGAGCAGTTCTTC. Its translation is CASSLGGGISYNEQFF.

This clonotype was counted many times. The chain carries TRBV20-1 and TRBJ1-1; D remains ambiguous. CDR1 is DFQATT and CDR2 is SNEGSKA in the germline V gene (reference sequence). V gave up 2 bases and J gave up 9 bases, with 19 bases separating them. The CDR3 runs to 14 residues. The CDR3 coding sequence is TGCAGTGCTAGATCCCAACCTGGCGGGGTACAAGCTTTCTTT. Its translation: CSARSQPGGVQAFF.

This clonotype was seen a handful of times. The V call is TRBV7-9, the J call TRBJ1-1, with D perhaps TRBD1 (6 bases). Germline V gives CDR1 SEHNR, CDR2 FQNEAQ (reference sequence). Trimming took off 5 bases at V and 1 base at J, with 14 bases between the two ends. The CDR3 is 15 amino acids. The CDR3: CASSPAQGKNTEAFF. CDR3 DNA: TGTGCCAGCAGCCCCGCTCAGGGGAAGAACACTGAAGCTTTCTTT.

This clonotype has a count of ten or more. This chain joins TRBV5-6 and TRBJ2-5; no clear D. Trimming took off 2 bases at V and 5 bases at J, with 10 bases between the two ends. The CDR3 is 13 amino acids. Looked up from germline, CDR1 is SGHDT and CDR2 is YYEEEE. The CDR3 loop is CASSLNPSETQYF. The CDR3 nucleotides are TGTGCCAGCAGCTTAAACCCGAGTGAGACCCAGTACTTC.

This chain uses TRBV29-1 with TRBJ1-2, with TRBD1 identical over 8 bases. The CDR3 consists of 13 residues. Germline CDR1 reads SQVTM; CDR2 reads ANQGSEA. With 8 bases clipped from V and 3 bases from J, the junction kept 8 bases outside the gene matches. CDR3 in amino acids: CSYRLTGDYGYTF. In nucleotides, the CDR3 is TGCAGCTACCGCCTGACAGGGGACTATGGCTACACCTTC.

This chain links TRBV20-1 with TRBJ2-3; the match to TRBD2 covers 8 bases. V was pared by 6 bases and J by 1 base, with 12 bases of the junction left unmatched. The CDR3 loop spans 16 amino acids. Germline values: CDR1 DFQATT, CDR2 SNEGSKA (reference sequence). CDR3 sequence (DNA): TGCAGTGCCGACGGGGGCGGGGGGCCCCGCACAGATACGCAGTATTTT. Its protein is CSADGGGGPRTDTQYF.